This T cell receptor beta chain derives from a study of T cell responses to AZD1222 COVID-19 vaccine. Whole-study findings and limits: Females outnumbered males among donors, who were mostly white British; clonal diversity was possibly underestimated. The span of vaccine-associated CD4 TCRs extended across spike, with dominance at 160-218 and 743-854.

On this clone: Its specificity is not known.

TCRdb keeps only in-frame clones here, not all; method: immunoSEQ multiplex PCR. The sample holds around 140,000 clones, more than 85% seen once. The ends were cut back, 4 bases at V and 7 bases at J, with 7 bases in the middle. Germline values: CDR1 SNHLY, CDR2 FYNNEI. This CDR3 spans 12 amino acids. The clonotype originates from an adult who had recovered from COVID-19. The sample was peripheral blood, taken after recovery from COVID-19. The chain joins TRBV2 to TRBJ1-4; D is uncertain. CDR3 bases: TGTGCCAGCAGTGTCGGGAGTGAAAAACTGTTTTTT. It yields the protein CASSVGSEKLFF.